Below, 10 T cell receptor beta chains from the same sample are listed, as sequenced in a study of T cells in women clearing cervical HPV infection. Some clones are missing from TCRdb's copy, which holds only in-frame ones; the method was immunoSEQ multiplex PCR. Its table lists approximately 21,000 clones. The sample comprised blood buffy coat. These receptors were taken from a woman between 18 and 75 years old with a cervical HPV16 infection that either progressed to CIN3+ or cleared (not recorded which).

Of note for this clone: The read stops 3 residues short of the end of the CDR3; the missing end is completed from the germline J gene. The rearrangement uses TRBV6-1 and TRBJ2-5, with D tentatively TRBD1 or TRBD2 (6 bases each). Trimming removed 4 bases at V and 4 bases at J, with 13 bases between. CDR3 size: 14 residues. Germline V gene lookup returns CDR1 MNHNS and CDR2 SASEGT. The CDR3 here is CASSGLQGGETQYF. CDR3 DNA, as far as it was read: TGTGCCAGCAGTGGATTACAGGGAGGAGAGACC.

As concerns this clone: The read ends 3 residues early relative to the CDR3; the germline J gene fills the gap. The genes are TRBV30 and TRBJ2-7, with TRBD1 identical over 9 bases. Germline-derived CDR1 and CDR2 are GTSNPN and SVGIG (reference sequence). Trimming removed 7 bases from V and 1 base from J; junction bases left unmatched: 2. This CDR3 has 12 amino acids. This CDR3 is CASTGGSYEQYF. CDR3 bases read: TGTGCCTCGACAGGGGGTTCCTACGAG.

Here the CDR3 reads CASSESLRTGLGGYTF. CDR3 DNA (partial): TGTGCCAGCAGTGAATCTCTAAGGACAGGCCTGGGAGGC. The J gene is TRBJ1-2, the V gene TRBV2; 7 bases match TRBD1. The read halts 3 residues ahead of the CDR3 end, with the missing end drawn from the germline J gene. This CDR3 is built from 16 residues. Germline CDR1 is SNHLY and CDR2 is FYNNEI.

Of note for this clone: Read data end 3 residues before the CDR3 end; the end is taken from the germline J gene. V gene TRBV10-3 combines with J gene TRBJ1-6; D remains unclear. Germline V gene lookup returns CDR1 ENHRY and CDR2 SYGVKD. The CDR3 loop spans 17 amino acids. Trimming stripped 2 bases from V and 0 bases from J, with 11 bases between. The CDR3 bases that were read are TGTGCCATCAGTGAGGAACGGTATAACTCCTATAATTCACCC. This translates into CAISEERYNSYNSP. In full, the CDR3 reads CAISEERYNSYNSPLHF.

Of note for this clone: The read is 3 residues too short to cover the CDR3 end, so that end is filled in from the germline J gene. The chain carries TRBV24-1 and TRBJ2-3; TRBD2 might be the D (6 bases). The V and J ends lost 1 base and 6 bases respectively, with 16 bases between them. CDR3 size: 16 residues. CDR1 and CDR2 from the germline V gene are KGHDR and SFDVKD. Partial CDR3 DNA: TGTGCCACCAGTGATTTACGAGCGGGCGTGGGGGATACG. Protein product: CATSDLRAGVGDT. The entire CDR3 protein is CATSDLRAGVGDTQYF.

The CDR3 loop is CSAGSSGSINTQYF. The CDR3 bases that were read are TGCAGTGCTGGATCTAGCGGGAGTATAAATACG. The chain employs TRBV20-1 and TRBJ2-3, with 10 bases identical to TRBD2. The CDR3 goes on 3 residues after the read ends, and that part is filled in from the germline J gene. The CDR3 loop spans 14 amino acids. V shed 5 bases and J 7 bases; nucleotides not matched to a gene: 9. Per germline, CDR1 DFQATT and CDR2 SNEGSKA (reference sequence).

Notes on this clone: Read coverage stops 3 residues before the CDR3 terminus; the germline J gene supplies the remainder. This sequence joins TRBV10-3 and TRBJ1-3; 7 bases are a match to TRBD1. CDR3 size: 14 residues. J was trimmed by 0 bases and V by 10 bases; bases with no gene match: 6. CDR1 and CDR2 from the germline V gene are ENHRY and SYGVKD. The CDR3 reads CATRQGDSGNTIYF. The CDR3 DNA, read in part, is TGTGCCACCAGACAGGGCGACTCTGGAAACACC.

Concerning this clone: A read error may account for a junction end that differs from germline. CDR3 bases read: TGCACCAGCAGCCAAGAGTCACTAGCGGAGATCTACGAG. Residues: CTSSQESLAEIYE. The complete CDR3 sequence is CTSSQESLAEIYEQYF. The chain joins TRBV4-1 to TRBJ2-7, with 8 bases aligning to TRBD2. The read is 3 residues too short to cover the CDR3 end, so that end is filled in from the germline J gene. The CDR3 has 16 residues. Germline-derived CDR1 and CDR2 are MGHRA and YSYEKL.

As for this clone: The observed sequence ends 3 residues before the CDR3 terminus, with the missing tail filled in from the germline J gene. This sequence joins TRBV24-1 and TRBJ2-5; TRBD2 is a possible D gene (6 bases). The V gene's germline CDR1 is KGHDR and CDR2 SFDVKD. This CDR3 region has 15 residues. V lost 3 bases to trimming and J lost 1 base, with 11 bases between them. The CDR3 DNA, read in part, is TGTGCCACCAGTGATCATAGCGGTATCCAAGAGACC. Its protein product is CATSDHSGIQET. The full CDR3 is CATSDHSGIQETQYF.

Notes on this clone: The CDR3 end lies 3 residues beyond the end of the read and is filled in from the germline J gene. The chain couples TRBV30 to TRBJ2-1; 9 nucleotides align to TRBD2. Germline-derived CDR1 and CDR2 are GTSNPN and SVGIG (reference sequence). The CDR3 totals 22 residues. V shed 5 bases and J 2 bases; nucleotides not matched to a gene: 28. CDR3 protein: CAWLGGSGNAGTSRRAYNEQFF. The CDR3 bases that were read are TGTGCCTGGCTGGGCGGGAGCGGGAATGCCGGGACTAGCAGGAGGGCCTACAATGAG. Combining the CDR3 with reference TRBV30 and TRBJ2-1 gives the whole variable domain SQTIHQWPATLVQPVGSPLSLECTVEGTSNPNLYWYRQAAGRGLQLLFYSVGIGQISSEVPQNLSASRPQDRQFILSSKKLLLSDSGFYLCAWLGGSGNAGTSRRAYNEQFFGPGTRLTVL.